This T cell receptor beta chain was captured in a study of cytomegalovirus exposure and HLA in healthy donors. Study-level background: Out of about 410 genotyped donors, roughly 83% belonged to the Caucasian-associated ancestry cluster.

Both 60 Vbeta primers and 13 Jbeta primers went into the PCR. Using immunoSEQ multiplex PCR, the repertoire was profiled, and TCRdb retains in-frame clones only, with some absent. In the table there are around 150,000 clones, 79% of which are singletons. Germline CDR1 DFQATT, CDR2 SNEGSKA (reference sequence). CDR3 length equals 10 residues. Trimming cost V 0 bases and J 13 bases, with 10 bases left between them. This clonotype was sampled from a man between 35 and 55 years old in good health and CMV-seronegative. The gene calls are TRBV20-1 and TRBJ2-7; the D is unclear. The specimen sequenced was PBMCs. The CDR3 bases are TGCAGTGCTAGAGAAGTAGCCGATTACTTC. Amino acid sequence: CSAREVADYF.